The rows below give T cell receptor beta chains drawn from one sample of a study of T cell clones after liver transplantation. Clones were read by immunoSEQ multiplex PCR, and TCRdb kept only the in-frame ones, dropping some. The sample lists about 68,000 clones; about 91% were seen once. The starting material was CD4+ T cells from blood, obtained nearly 26 months after liver transplant. Every receptor here comes from a human patient who received a liver transplant. Part of the T cells may come from the graft donor. Both conserved end residues are part of each CDR3. The D gene is left open where the match is weak. Clone size appears in some rows only: once, few, many, or a class for an expanded clone.

clone_size d_call j_call v_call cdr3_aa cdr3_nt
. TRBD2 TRBJ2-1 TRBV5-1 CASSLTSGSYNEQFF TGCGCCAGCAGCTTAACTAGCGGGAGTTACAATGAGCAGTTCTTC
. . TRBJ1-1 TRBV2 CASNGRQERTEAFF TGTGCCAGCAACGGCCGACAGGAGAGGACTGAAGCTTTCTTT
. . TRBJ2-1 TRBV29-1 CSVGNRDGYNEQFF TGCAGCGTTGGGAACCGGGACGGCTACAATGAGCAGTTCTTC
. . TRBJ2-1 TRBV12-5 CASGLYNEQFF TGTGCTAGTGGCCTCTACAATGAGCAGTTCTTC
. . TRBJ2-1 TRBV5-1 CASSLEGPGAFF TGCGCCAGCAGCTTGGAAGGGCCAGGGGCGTTCTTC
. TRBD1 TRBJ2-7 TRBV11-1 CASSLGQGRNEQYF TGTGCCAGCAGCCTCGGACAGGGTAGGAACGAGCAGTACTTC
. TRBD2 TRBJ2-1 TRBV7-6 CASSSAGLIERTGSEQFF TGTGCCAGCAGCTCCGCGGGACTAATAGAGAGAACCGGGAGTGAGCAGTTCTTC
. . TRBJ1-2 TRBV19 CATDGRDGGYTF TGTGCCACCGACGGCAGGGATGGAGGCTACACCTTC
once TRBD1 TRBJ1-2 TRBV5-1 CASTIIPAGTGHDTGYTF TGCGCCAGCACCATCATCCCTGCCGGGACAGGGCATGATACTGGCTACACCTTC
. . TRBJ1-5 TRBV4-1 CASSHLGQTGTLTPQHF TGCGCCAGCAGCCACCTAGGACAGACGGGTACGTTGACGCCCCAGCATTTT
. . TRBJ2-1 TRBV27 CASSLLGSSYNEQFF TGTGCCAGCAGCCTATTGGGGAGCTCCTACAATGAGCAGTTCTTC
. TRBD1 TRBJ1-5 TRBV19 CASRGLGSNQPQHF TGTGCCTCAAGGGGGCTCGGGAGCAATCAGCCCCAGCATTTT